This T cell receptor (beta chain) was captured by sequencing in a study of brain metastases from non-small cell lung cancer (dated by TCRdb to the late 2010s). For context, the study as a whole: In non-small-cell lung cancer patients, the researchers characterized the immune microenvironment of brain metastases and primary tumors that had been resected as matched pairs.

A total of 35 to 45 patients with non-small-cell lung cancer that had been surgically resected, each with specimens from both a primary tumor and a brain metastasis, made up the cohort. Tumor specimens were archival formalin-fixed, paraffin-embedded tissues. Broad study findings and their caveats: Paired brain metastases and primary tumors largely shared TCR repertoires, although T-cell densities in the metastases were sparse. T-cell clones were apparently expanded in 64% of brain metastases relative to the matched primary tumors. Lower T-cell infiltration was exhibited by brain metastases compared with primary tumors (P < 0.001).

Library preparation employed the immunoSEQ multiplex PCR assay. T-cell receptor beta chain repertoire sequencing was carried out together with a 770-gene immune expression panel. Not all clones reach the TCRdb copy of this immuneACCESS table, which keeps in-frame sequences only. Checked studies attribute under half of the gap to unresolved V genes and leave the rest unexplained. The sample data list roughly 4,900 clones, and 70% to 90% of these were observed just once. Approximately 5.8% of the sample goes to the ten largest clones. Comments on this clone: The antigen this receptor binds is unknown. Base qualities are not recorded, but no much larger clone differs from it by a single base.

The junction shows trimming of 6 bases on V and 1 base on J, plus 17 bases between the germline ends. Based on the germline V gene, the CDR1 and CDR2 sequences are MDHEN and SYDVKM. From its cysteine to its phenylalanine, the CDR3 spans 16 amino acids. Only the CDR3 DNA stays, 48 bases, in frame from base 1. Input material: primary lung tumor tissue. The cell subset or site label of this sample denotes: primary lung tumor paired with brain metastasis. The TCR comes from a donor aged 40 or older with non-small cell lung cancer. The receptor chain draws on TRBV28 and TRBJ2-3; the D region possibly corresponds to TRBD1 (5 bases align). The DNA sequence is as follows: TGTGCCAGCAGCCCGCCAGGGTCGAGCGGCACAGATACGCAGTATTTT. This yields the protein CASSPPGSSGTDTQYF.